Each of the 11 T cell receptor beta chains below was sequenced from the same sample in a study of blood T cell repertoires in COVID-19. Generated by immunoSEQ multiplex PCR, the TCRdb table keeps only in-frame clones and is missing some. The data hold about 98,000 clones, with 75% to 95% observed a single time. The specimen was peripheral blood. These receptors originate from a man younger than 30 with acute or convalescent COVID-19.

The chain employs TRBV27 and TRBJ2-7, with TRBD2 identical over 7 bases. The germline gives CDR1 MNHEY, CDR2 SMNVEV (reference sequence). The V segment lost 6 bases and the J segment 3 bases; nucleotides outside the gene matches: 8. This CDR3 has 14 residues. The CDR3 loop reads CASRRGGNVYEQYF. The CDR3 nucleotides read TGTGCCAGCAGGCGGGGAGGGAATGTCTACGAGCAGTACTTC.

V gene TRBV19 combines with J gene TRBJ2-3; TRBD2 matches 11 bases. The CDR3 consists of 19 residues. Germline V CDR1 and CDR2: LNHDA, SQIVND (reference sequence). V dropped 1 base and J dropped 3; count of bases not matched to a gene: 12. CDR3 loop: CASSIVLGSSGGLTDTQYF. In DNA form, the CDR3 reads TGTGCCAGTAGTATAGTCCTGGGGTCTAGCGGGGGGCTAACAGATACGCAGTATTTT.

CDR3 DNA sequence: TGTGCCACCAGTGCCGGGGGTTCTGGAAACACCATATATTTT. Translated, it gives CATSAGGSGNTIYF. The chain links TRBV24-1 to TRBJ1-3; possible D gene TRBD1, 5 bases. Trimming pared 5 bases from V and 1 base from J, leaving 8 bases between. CDR3 size: 14 residues. Looked up from germline, CDR1 is KGHDR and CDR2 is SFDVKD.

The rearrangement joins TRBV7-6 to TRBJ1-1, with 9 bases identical to TRBD1. Germline CDR1 reads SGHVS; CDR2 reads FNYEAQ. The CDR3 loop spans 17 amino acids. Trimming took 0 bases from V and 5 from J; bases not matched to a gene: 10. CDR3 nucleotides: TGTGCCAGCAGCTTAGCCGGGACAGGGAAAGGGAGAACTGAAGCTTTCTTT. It specifies CASSLAGTGKGRTEAFF.

Here the CDR3 reads CASSGEPEKLFF. CDR3 DNA: TGTGCCAGCAGCGGAGAACCTGAAAAACTGTTTTTT. This chain links TRBV5-6 with TRBJ1-4; D is uncertain. The germline V gene encodes CDR1 SGHDT and CDR2 YYEEEE. V was trimmed by 4 bases and J by 7 bases, leaving 8 bases between them. This CDR3 has 12 amino acids.

The rearrangement joins TRBV12-3 or TRBV12-4 to TRBJ1-2; TRBD1 matches 7 bases. Trimming took 6 bases from V and 3 from J; bases not matched to a gene: 4. The CDR3 runs to 13 residues. This chain's CDR3 is CASRPDRDYGYTF. CDR3 nucleotide sequence: TGTGCCAGCAGACCTGACAGGGACTATGGCTACACCTTC.

This clone was counted once. The rearrangement links TRBV13 to TRBJ2-1; D not certain. CDR3 length equals 13 residues. Trimming took off 1 base at V and 7 bases at J, with 8 bases between the two ends. Germline CDR1 reads PRHDT; CDR2 reads FYEKMQ (reference sequence). The CDR3 region is CASSLESVNEQFF. CDR3 DNA sequence: TGTGCCAGCAGCTTAGAATCGGTGAATGAGCAGTTCTTC.

The chain carries TRBV7-9 and TRBJ1-2; D gene ambiguous. CDR1 is SEHNR and CDR2 is FQNEAQ in the germline V gene (reference sequence). Trimming removed 2 bases at V and 6 bases at J, with 10 bases between. The CDR3 length is 13 residues. The CDR3 spells CASSLFPADGYTF. CDR3 nucleotide sequence: TGTGCCAGCAGCTTATTCCCCGCGGATGGCTACACCTTC.

The chain carries TRBV19 and TRBJ1-1; D perhaps matches TRBD1 (5 bases). The CDR3 loop spans 14 amino acids. Trimming cost V 7 bases and J 5 bases, with 17 bases left between them. CDR1 is LNHDA and CDR2 is SQIVND in the germline V gene (reference sequence). CDR3 DNA: TGTGCCAGTACCCTGGCGGGGCTGGGAACTGAAGCTTTCTTT. It specifies CASTLAGLGTEAFF.

This clone appeared once. The chain is built from TRBV24-1 and TRBJ2-1; 14 bases are shared with TRBD2. CDR3 length: 17 amino acids. Germline V gene data show CDR1 as KGHDR and CDR2 as SFDVKD. With V trimmed by 6 bases and J by 8 bases, 11 bases remained unmatched. The CDR3 sequence is CATSNSWGLAGVDEQFF. In nucleotides, the CDR3 is TGTGCCACCAGTAATTCTTGGGGACTAGCGGGAGTGGATGAGCAGTTCTTC.

The table lists this clone with many counts. In nucleotides, the CDR3 is TGTGCCAGCAGCTTAGACTCCGACACCGGGGAGCTGTTTTTT. Translation: CASSLDSDTGELFF. The chain recombines TRBV5-4 with TRBJ2-2; D unresolved. The CDR3 runs 14 residues. Germline V lookup: CDR1 SGHNT, CDR2 YYREEE (reference sequence). V lost 2 bases to trimming and J lost 3 bases, with 8 bases between them.